This entry lists 20 T cell receptor beta chains sequenced from one sample in a study of shared clonotypes between healthy human individuals. Produced via immunoSEQ multiplex PCR; TCRdb's table is partial and in-frame only. The sample shows fewer than 1.6 million clones, less than 99% of them seen only once. Sequencing was performed on naive CD4+ T cells sorted from blood. Subset indicated: CD45RA+ positively selected. The receptors were gathered from a man aged 25-45 years in good health.

V gene TRBV6-6 combines with J gene TRBJ2-7, with 8 bases identical to TRBD1. The V segment lost 2 bases and the J segment 5 bases; nucleotides outside the gene matches: 5. Germline V CDR1 and CDR2: MNHNY, SVGAGI (reference sequence). The CDR3 consists of 14 residues. Here the CDR3 reads CASSYLDRVHEQYF. Here the CDR3 DNA reads TGTGCCAGCAGTTACCTGGACAGGGTCCACGAGCAGTACTTC.

This clone came up once. Other DNA sequences in this sample translate to the same CDR3. The V gene is TRBV28, the J gene TRBJ1-5; tentatively, D is TRBD1 (6 bases). Per the germline V gene, CDR1 is MDHEN and CDR2 is SYDVKM. Between the trimmed V and J ends, which lost 4 bases and 0 bases, there was a span of 7 bases. The CDR3 extends over 14 amino acids. The CDR3 loop is CASSYRDSNQPQHF. The CDR3 DNA sequence: TGTGCCAGCAGTTACAGGGATAGCAATCAGCCCCAGCATTTT.

This sequence joins TRBV7-3 and TRBJ2-2; 7 nucleotides agree with TRBD1. This CDR3 is 17 amino acids long. CDR1 and CDR2 from the germline V gene are SGHTA and FQGTGA. The J segment lost 6 bases and the V segment lost 1 base, leaving 11 bases of the junction unmatched. This chain's CDR3 is CASSLRGSTGLSGELFF. CDR3 nucleotides: TGTGCCAGCAGCTTAAGGGGATCGACAGGGTTATCCGGGGAGCTGTTTTTT. Supplemented by reference TRBV7-3 and TRBJ2-2, the full variable domain reads GAGVSQTPSNKVTEKGKYVELRCDPISGHTALYWYRQSLGQGPEFLIYFQGTGAADDSGLPNDRFFAVRPEGSVSTLKIQRTERGDSAVYLCASSLRGSTGLSGELFFGEGSRLTVL.

This sequence joins TRBV11-3 and TRBJ2-3; D could derive from TRBD1 or TRBD2 (6 bases each). The V and J ends lost 5 bases and 4 bases respectively, with 10 bases between them. Germline CDR1 is SGHNT and CDR2 is YENEEA. CDR3 length: 13 amino acids. The CDR3 here is CASSPGAADTQYF. The CDR3 nucleotides are TGTGCCAGCAGCCCGGGGGCAGCAGATACGCAGTATTTT.

The rearrangement joins TRBV5-8 to TRBJ2-3, with 7 positions matching TRBD1. The CDR3 has 14 amino acids. CDR1 and CDR2 (germline): SGHTS, YDEGEE. Trimming removed 1 base from V and 5 bases from J; junction bases left unmatched: 4. CDR3 in DNA: TGTGCCAGCAGCTTGAAAGGGGGCTTAGATACGCAGTATTTT. Amino acid sequence: CASSLKGGLDTQYF.

In its sample, this clone was seen once. The CDR3 coding sequence is TGTGCCAGCTCACCAGAGAGTACAGGCGAGATCTATGGCTACACCTTC. Translation: CASSPESTGEIYGYTF. The rearrangement joins TRBV18 to TRBJ1-2, with D possibly TRBD1 on 5 matching bases. V was clipped by 2 bases and J by 4 bases, with 17 bases between them. Germline V gives CDR1 KGHSH, CDR2 LQKENI. The CDR3 is 16 amino acids.

The chain has TRBV11-2 and TRBJ2-3; 9 nucleotides agree with TRBD2. V lost 5 bases, J lost 5 bases, and 20 bases stayed unmatched. The V gene's germline CDR1 is SGHAT and CDR2 FQNNGV. The CDR3 runs 19 residues. The CDR3 loop reads CASSHLPLSAGGTLDTQYF. The CDR3 region has the DNA TGTGCCAGCAGCCACCTCCCCCTATCGGCGGGGGGGACATTAGATACGCAGTATTTT.

The CDR3 sequence: CASSPGSGYEQYF. CDR3 in DNA: TGTGCCAGCAGCCCCGGGAGTGGCTACGAGCAGTACTTC. The chain employs TRBV7-3 and TRBJ2-7; possibly TRBD2 for D (6 bases). With 5 bases removed from V and 3 bases from J, the gap between germline ends came to 11 bases. CDR3 length: 13 residues. CDR1 SGHTA and CDR2 FQGTGA come from the germline V gene.

The chain uses TRBV5-1 and TRBJ2-5; the D gene is possibly TRBD2 (6 bases). The germline CDR1 and CDR2 sequences are SGHRS and YFSETQ. V lost 3 bases and J lost 3, with 21 bases in between. This CDR3 region has 17 residues. The DNA of the CDR3 is TGCGCCAGCAGCTCCGTCCCCGGGCGGGATAGGGAAGAGACCCAGTACTTC. This gives the protein CASSSVPGRDREETQYF.

The sample holds one count of this clone. The chain couples TRBV18 to TRBJ2-7; possibly TRBD1 for D (5 bases). This CDR3 region has 15 residues. Germline V lookup: CDR1 KGHSH, CDR2 LQKENI. Trimming stripped 5 bases from V and 0 bases from J, with 14 bases between. In nucleotides, the CDR3 is TGTGCCAGCTCATCCCAGGGTCAGAGCTCCTACGAGCAGTACTTC. This codes for CASSSQGQSSYEQYF.

The chain links TRBV15 to TRBJ2-1, with D uncertain. CDR3 size: 14 residues. Trimming stripped 6 bases from V and 2 bases from J, with 11 bases between. From germline, CDR1 is LNHNV and CDR2 YYDKDF (reference sequence). CDR3 coding DNA: TGTGCCACCAGTGTCGTCAGACCCTACAATGAGCAGTTCTTC. This translates into CATSVVRPYNEQFF.

The chain recombines TRBV18 with TRBJ2-1, with 7 bases identical to TRBD1. Germline trimming cut 5 bases from V and 4 bases from J; bases unmatched to any gene: 17. Germline loops: CDR1 KGHSH, CDR2 LQKENI. This CDR3 contains 18 residues. The CDR3 DNA is TGTGCCAGCTCATCGCAGGGGGTCCCCGTTTCCGTTTACAATGAGCAGTTCTTC. Its protein product is CASSSQGVPVSVYNEQFF.

The V and J genes are TRBV5-6 and TRBJ2-7; D is possibly TRBD1 (5 bases). Germline V lookup: CDR1 SGHDT, CDR2 YYEEEE. V was trimmed by 1 base and J by 3 bases, leaving 17 bases between them. There are 16 residues in the CDR3. The CDR3 DNA sequence: TGTGCCAGCAGCTTGAATCCGACAGACGCCGACTACGAGCAGTACTTC. Its protein product is CASSLNPTDADYEQYF.

This sequence joins TRBV9 and TRBJ2-3, with 11 bases identical to TRBD1. The CDR3 contains 16 residues. The ends lost 2 bases at V and 4 bases at J; junction bases unmatched: 6. Germline loops: CDR1 SGDLS, CDR2 YYNGEE. The CDR3 is CASSVERTGGADTQYF. The DNA of the CDR3 is TGTGCCAGCAGCGTGGAGCGGACAGGGGGCGCAGATACGCAGTATTTT.

In regard to this clone: The same CDR3 also results from other DNA sequences found in this sample. This rearrangement joins TRBV27 to TRBJ1-5; D unclear. Germline CDR1 and CDR2: MNHEY and SMNVEV (reference sequence). CDR3 size: 14 residues. V was shortened by 3 bases and J by 2 bases, with 8 bases between the two germline ends. The CDR3 coding sequence is TGTGCCAGCAGTTTTCGTCAGGGCAATCAGCCCCAGCATTTT. Protein product: CASSFRQGNQPQHF.

The chain recombines TRBV4-2 with TRBJ2-1, with D unresolved. The CDR3 totals 13 residues. Trimming cost V 0 bases and J 8 bases, with 8 bases left between them. Germline assignment: CDR1 LGHNA and CDR2 YNFKEQ. CDR3 residues: CASSQENMDEQFF. DNA for the CDR3: TGTGCCAGCAGCCAAGAGAATATGGATGAGCAGTTCTTC.

This clone occurred a few times. This specimen includes other DNA sequences encoding the same CDR3. J is TRBJ2-7 and V is TRBV18; no clear D. The CDR3 contains 12 residues. V lost 2 bases to trimming and J lost 0 bases, with 2 bases between them. The germline V gene encodes CDR1 KGHSH and CDR2 LQKENI. For the CDR3, the DNA is TGTGCCAGCTCACCAAGCTCCTACGAGCAGTACTTC. Translation: CASSPSSYEQYF.

Turning to this clone: At one of its ends the junction is not consistent with the germline gene, which may arise from a read error. The chain joins TRBV5-1 to TRBJ2-5; either TRBD1 or TRBD2 may fit D (5 bases each). The CDR3 length is 15 residues. Per germline, CDR1 SGHRS and CDR2 YFSETQ. DNA for the CDR3: TGCGCCAGCAGCTTGGTCGGGACGGCCCAAGGGACCCAGTACTTC. Residues: CASSLVGTAQGTQYF.

The CDR3 DNA sequence: TGTGCCAGCAGTATATCTGACAGGGTTCAGACTGGGGCCAACGTCCTGACTTTC. The encoded protein is CASSISDRVQTGANVLTF. The chain joins TRBV28 to TRBJ2-6; TRBD1 matches at 7 bases. CDR3 length: 18 amino acids. The V segment lost 5 bases and the J segment 2 bases; nucleotides outside the gene matches: 12. The V gene's germline CDR1 is MDHEN and CDR2 SYDVKM.

V and J are TRBV5-8 and TRBJ1-1, with D tentatively TRBD1 (5 bases). The length of the CDR3 is 15 residues. The germline gives CDR1 SGHTS, CDR2 YDEGEE. Between the trimmed V and J ends, which lost 1 base and 4 bases, there was a span of 14 bases. CDR3 nucleotides: TGTGCCAGCAGCTTGCAACCCCTCGGGGGCACTGAAGCTTTCTTT. As protein: CASSLQPLGGTEAFF. Using reference TRBV5-8 and TRBJ1-1 for the parts outside the CDR3, the full variable domain is EAGVTQSPTHLIKTRGQQATLRCSPISGHTSVYWYQQALGLGLQFLLWYDEGEERNRGNFPPRFSGRQFPNYSSELNVNALELEDSALYLCASSLQPLGGTEAFFGQGTRLTVV.